This entry lists 27 T cell receptor beta chains sequenced from one sample in a study of beta chain features in type 1 diabetes. Which antigens these TCRs recognize remains unknown. The sequenced template was cDNA made from the entire isolated RNA. TCRdb's table, derived via immunoSEQ multiplex PCR, lists solely in-frame clones and lacks some. The sample lists some 350,000 clones; roughly 14% were seen once. Broader study findings: All four CD4+ subsets of Type 1 diabetes patients contained TCRB CDR3s that were moderately but significantly shorter.

Sequenced material: naive CD4+ T cells from blood. These receptors were collected from a woman younger than 30 with type 1 diabetes.

CDR3 nucleotide sequence: TGCGCCAGCAGCCAAGACGTCGGGACTAGGTTACACGGGGAGCTGTTTTTT. Its translation: CASSQDVGTRLHGELFF. This rearrangement joins TRBV4-3 to TRBJ2-2; 8 positions agree with TRBD2. The junction had 10 bases not matched to a gene; V was cut back by 0 bases and J by 7 bases. Germline CDR1 and CDR2: LGHNA and YSLEER. The CDR3 extends over 17 amino acids.

CDR3 coding DNA: TGTGCCAGCAGCTTTAGGTCTCCGGGGGCAGATACGCAGTATTTT. It yields the protein CASSFRSPGADTQYF. The chain couples TRBV7-2 to TRBJ2-3, with D perhaps TRBD2 (6 bases). CDR1 and CDR2 from the germline V gene are SGHTA and FQGNSA. V shed 3 bases and J shed 4 bases, with 14 bases lying between them. The CDR3 has 15 residues.

The chain combines TRBV5-1 with TRBJ1-4; 7 nucleotides line up with TRBD1. Trimming cost V 4 bases and J 3 bases; bases outside gene matches: 6. The CDR3 extends over 15 amino acids. Germline values: CDR1 SGHRS, CDR2 YFSETQ. The CDR3 DNA sequence: TGCGCCAGCAGCCCCCTCCAGGGGGCTAATGAAAAACTGTTTTTT. Encoded protein: CASSPLQGANEKLFF.

CDR3 protein: CASSPETPSGEQFF. In DNA, the CDR3 is TGCGCCAGCAGCCCGGAGACCCCCTCCGGTGAGCAGTTCTTC. This chain connects TRBV4-3 to TRBJ2-1; the D is unclear. Germline V gives CDR1 LGHNA, CDR2 YSLEER. The CDR3 loop spans 14 amino acids. Trimming left V 4 bases short and J 9 bases short, with 16 bases between.

The chain combines TRBV9 with TRBJ2-3; 10 bases match TRBD1. The trim removed 6 bases at V and 3 bases at J, leaving 7 bases unmatched. CDR3 length: 15 residues. Germline-derived CDR1 and CDR2 are SGDLS and YYNGEE. CDR3 region: CASTFRDRGTDTQYF. Written as DNA, the CDR3 is TGTGCCAGCACCTTCCGGGACAGGGGAACAGATACGCAGTATTTT. The complete variable domain, with remaining parts taken from reference TRBV9 and TRBJ2-3, reads DSGVTQTPKHLITATGQRVTLRCSPRSGDLSVYWYQQSLDQGLQFLIQYYNGEERAKGNILERFSAQQFPDLHSELNLSSLELGDSALYFCASTFRDRGTDTQYFGPGTRLTVL.

The genes are TRBV5-6 and TRBJ1-4; a weak D match, TRBD1 (6 bases). Germline CDR1 is SGHDT and CDR2 is YYEEEE. Trimming cost V 5 bases and J 6 bases, with 20 bases left between them. This CDR3 comprises 16 residues. In nucleotides, the CDR3 is TGTGCCAGCAGTTCCGTGTCATGGGGGCAGGATGAAAAACTGTTTTTT. It codes for CASSSVSWGQDEKLFF.

This chain links TRBV6-5 with TRBJ2-1; 11 bases line up with TRBD2. Germline trimming cut 2 bases from V and 7 bases from J; bases unmatched to any gene: 1. The CDR3 has 14 residues. CDR1 and CDR2 (germline): MNHEY, SVGAGI. CDR3 in amino acids: CASSYRLAGNEQFF. Here the CDR3 DNA reads TGTGCCAGCAGTTACCGACTAGCGGGAAATGAGCAGTTCTTC.

The rearrangement uses TRBV19 and TRBJ2-1; D is uncertain. CDR1 and CDR2 (germline): LNHDA, SQIVND (reference sequence). Between the trimmed V and J ends, which lost 7 bases and 9 bases, there was a span of 10 bases. The CDR3 runs 11 residues. CDR3 loop: CASMRLGEQFF. The CDR3 bases are TGTGCCAGTATGAGGTTAGGTGAGCAGTTCTTC.

V is TRBV11-2 and J is TRBJ2-5; 8 positions match TRBD2. This CDR3 is 16 amino acids long. V was pared by 5 bases and J by 5 bases, with 13 bases of the junction left unmatched. Germline CDR1 is SGHAT and CDR2 is FQNNGV. The CDR3 DNA reads TGTGCCAGCAGCCCCCGAATAGCGGGAAATCTGGAGACCCAGTACTTC. Translating it yields CASSPRIAGNLETQYF.

The table lists this clone with a few counts. This chain links TRBV9 with TRBJ2-1, with no clear D. The CDR3 consists of 18 residues. Germline values: CDR1 SGDLS, CDR2 YYNGEE. V shed 4 bases and J shed 9 bases, with 29 bases lying between them. In DNA form, the CDR3 reads TGTGCCAGCAGCCCCTCCGTCCTTACCTTAAGAAATGTCGGTGAGCAGTTCTTC. Translating it yields CASSPSVLTLRNVGEQFF.

V gene TRBV23-1 combines with J gene TRBJ2-1, with a possible D match to TRBD2 (7 bases). TRBV23-1 counts as an open reading frame of uncertain function. CDR3 length: 14 residues. Between the trimmed V and J ends, which lost 8 bases and 6 bases, there was a span of 17 bases. CDR3 amino acids: CASCRGRGGNEQFF. CDR3 sequence (DNA): TGCGCCAGCTGCCGCGGGAGAGGGGGCAATGAGCAGTTCTTC.

This clone was counted only a few times. The CDR3 spells CASSLFTSGTYEQYF. Here the CDR3 DNA reads TGCGCCAGCAGCCTCTTCACTAGCGGTACCTACGAGCAGTACTTC. V is TRBV4-1 and J is TRBJ2-7; TRBD2 matches at 8 bases. CDR1 and CDR2 (germline): MGHRA, YSYEKL. V was pared by 4 bases and J by 2 bases, with 7 bases of the junction left unmatched. The CDR3 loop spans 15 amino acids.

The genes are TRBV7-6 and TRBJ2-3; tentatively, D is TRBD2 (6 bases). The V end lost 8 bases, the J end lost 0 bases, and 12 bases lay between the germline ends. The CDR3 spans 14 residues. The germline V gene has CDR1 SGHVS and CDR2 FNYEAQ. The CDR3 loop reads CASVAGTSTDTQYF. CDR3 coding DNA: TGTGCCAGCGTGGCCGGGACTAGCACAGATACGCAGTATTTT.

V usage is TRBV19 and J usage is TRBJ1-1, with 12 bases identical to TRBD1. Unmatched junction bases numbered 11, after V lost 5 bases and J lost 10 bases. This CDR3 is 15 amino acids long. Germline-derived CDR1 and CDR2 are LNHDA and SQIVND (reference sequence). The CDR3 spells CASSPLPGQGAVAFF. The CDR3 nucleotides are TGTGCCAGTAGTCCATTACCGGGACAGGGGGCTGTAGCTTTCTTT.

The J gene is TRBJ2-5, the V gene TRBV7-2; the D is unclear. Trimming took 2 bases from V and 2 from J, leaving 6 bases between them. CDR1 SGHTA and CDR2 FQGNSA come from the germline V gene. The CDR3 length is 13 residues. The CDR3 DNA reads as TGTGCCAGCAGCTTATTGACTCAAGAGACCCAGTACTTC. It yields the protein CASSLLTQETQYF.

For this clone: One junction end disagrees with the germline gene, perhaps due to a read error. The gene calls are TRBV28 and TRBJ1-4, with TRBD1 identical over 7 bases. CDR1 and CDR2 from the germline V gene are MDHEN and SYDVKM. CDR3 length equals 15 residues. The CDR3 reads CASSLWDSFNEKLFF. The CDR3 coding sequence is TGTGCCAGCAGCTTATGGGACAGCTTCAATGAAAAACTGTTTTTT.

Concerning this clone itself: Within the sample, other DNA sequences also encode this same CDR3. The chain is built from TRBV20-1 and TRBJ2-7, with D unclear. CDR3 length: 11 amino acids. V gave up 7 bases and J gave up 2 bases, with 9 bases separating them. The V gene's germline CDR1 is DFQATT and CDR2 SNEGSKA (reference sequence). CDR3 in DNA: TGCAGTGTCCCGGGTACCTACGAGCAGTACTTC. Its translation is CSVPGTYEQYF.

The gene calls are TRBV18 and TRBJ2-7; 8 positions agree with TRBD1. V was pared by 4 bases and J by 2 bases, with 1 base of the junction left unmatched. The CDR3 extends over 13 amino acids. The germline CDR1 and CDR2 sequences are KGHSH and LQKENI. In DNA, the CDR3 is TGTGCCAGCTCACAGGACAGGGCCTACGAGCAGTACTTC. Protein sequence: CASSQDRAYEQYF.

The CDR3 here is CASGSTVSETQYF. The DNA for the CDR3 is TGTGCTAGCGGGAGTACGGTCAGCGAGACCCAGTACTTC. The V and J genes are TRBV12-5 and TRBJ2-5, with D maybe TRBD2 (6 bases). The germline V gene encodes CDR1 LGHNT and CDR2 FRNRAP. The V end lost 9 bases, the J end lost 5 bases, and 16 bases lay between the germline ends. The CDR3 consists of 13 residues. Full variable domain (remainder filled in from reference TRBV12-5 and TRBJ2-5): DARVTQTPRHKVTEMGQEVTMRCQPILGHNTVFWYRQTMMQGLELLAYFRNRAPLDDSGMPKDRFSAEMPDATLATLKIQPSEPRDSAVYFCASGSTVSETQYFGPGTRLLVL.

This clone came up a few times. The gene calls are TRBV28 and TRBJ2-1; D possibly corresponds to TRBD1 (6 bases). The CDR3 is 15 amino acids. V lost 7 bases and J lost 8, with 21 bases in between. CDR1 MDHEN and CDR2 SYDVKM come from the germline V gene. The CDR3 bases are TGTGCCAGCATCCAAGGGGGACATGAGGGTGATGAGCAGTTCTTC. Translated: CASIQGGHEGDEQFF.

A word on this clone: This sample includes further DNA sequences coding for the same CDR3. The chain employs TRBV18 and TRBJ2-1; the match to TRBD2 covers 11 bases. This CDR3 is built from 16 residues. Trimming took 6 bases from V and 0 from J; bases not matched to a gene: 4. CDR1 is KGHSH and CDR2 is LQKENI in the germline V gene. The CDR3 DNA sequence: TGTGCCAGCTCTCCTCTAGCGGGAGGCTCCTACAATGAGCAGTTCTTC. It codes for CASSPLAGGSYNEQFF.

The chain couples TRBV18 to TRBJ2-2; TRBD1 matches 7 bases. Per germline, CDR1 KGHSH and CDR2 LQKENI. The CDR3 extends over 17 amino acids. The V segment lost 0 bases and the J segment 3 bases; nucleotides outside the gene matches: 7. The CDR3 protein is CASSPPRDSQYTGELFF. In DNA form, the CDR3 reads TGTGCCAGCTCACCACCCCGGGACAGCCAGTACACCGGGGAGCTGTTTTTT.

The rearrangement links TRBV2 to TRBJ1-2, with D perhaps matching TRBD1 (5 bases). V was pared by 2 bases and J by 2 bases, with 15 bases between. The germline V gene has CDR1 SNHLY and CDR2 FYNNEI. This CDR3 comprises 16 residues. The chain's CDR3 is CASSESPQASNYGYTF. Here the CDR3 DNA reads TGTGCCAGCAGTGAATCCCCACAGGCCTCAAACTATGGCTACACCTTC.

The sample holds a few counts of this clone. The chain carries TRBV5-4 and TRBJ1-1; D gene uncertain. CDR1 and CDR2 (germline): SGHNT, YYREEE (reference sequence). Deletions cut 5 bases from V and 2 bases from J, with 13 bases between. The CDR3 is 14 amino acids. The CDR3 coding sequence is TGTGCCAGCAGTCCCCAGGTATTAAACACTGAAGCTTTCTTT. This encodes CASSPQVLNTEAFF.

This chain uses TRBV5-1 with TRBJ2-7; 10 nucleotides match TRBD2. Trimming took 7 bases from V and 4 from J; bases not matched to a gene: 11. The germline V gene has CDR1 SGHRS and CDR2 YFSETQ. The CDR3 loop spans 15 amino acids. The CDR3 region has the DNA TGCGCCAGCTCCTCGGAAGCGGGAGGGATTTACGAGCAGTACTTC. Its translation is CASSSEAGGIYEQYF.

This clone was counted only a few times. The J gene is TRBJ1-2, the V gene TRBV30; the D gene is possibly TRBD1 (6 bases). CDR1 is GTSNPN and CDR2 is SVGIG in the germline V gene (reference sequence). This CDR3 has 13 residues. The V and J ends lost 4 bases and 5 bases respectively, with 14 bases between them. DNA of the CDR3: TGTGCCTGGACTACCTGGACAGTATATGGCTACACCTTC. Residues: CAWTTWTVYGYTF.

This chain uses TRBV2 with TRBJ1-5; 7 positions match TRBD1. With 5 bases clipped from V and 7 bases from J, the junction kept 5 bases outside the gene matches. Germline V gene sequence: CDR1 SNHLY, CDR2 FYNNEI. The CDR3 length is 13 residues. CDR3 residues: CASSLQGNQPQHF. The CDR3 DNA reads as TGTGCCAGCAGTCTACAGGGGAACCAGCCCCAGCATTTT. Full variable domain (outside the CDR3, taken from reference TRBV2 and TRBJ1-5): EPEVTQTPSHQVTQMGQEVILRCVPISNHLYFYWYRQILGQKVEFLVSFYNNEISEKSEIFDDQFSVERPDGSNFTLKIRSTKLEDSAMYFCASSLQGNQPQHFGDGTRLSIL.